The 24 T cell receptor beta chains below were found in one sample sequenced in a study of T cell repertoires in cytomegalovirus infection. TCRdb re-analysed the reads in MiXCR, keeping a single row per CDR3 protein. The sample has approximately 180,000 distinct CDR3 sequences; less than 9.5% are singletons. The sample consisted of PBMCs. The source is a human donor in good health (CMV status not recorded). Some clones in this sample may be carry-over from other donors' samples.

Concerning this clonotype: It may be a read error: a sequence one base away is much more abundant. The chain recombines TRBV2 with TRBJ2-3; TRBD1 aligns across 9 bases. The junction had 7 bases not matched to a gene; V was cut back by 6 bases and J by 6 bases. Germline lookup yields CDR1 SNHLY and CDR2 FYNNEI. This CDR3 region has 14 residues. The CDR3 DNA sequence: TGTGCCAGCAGCTCCGGGACAGGGAGGGATACGCAGTATTTT. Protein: CASSSGTGRDTQYF. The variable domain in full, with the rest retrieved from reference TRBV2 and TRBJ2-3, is EPEVTQTPSHQVTQMGQEVILRCVPISNHLYFYWYRQILGQKVEFLVSFYNNEISEKSEIFDDQFSVERPDGSNFTLKIRSTKLEDSAMYFCASSSGTGRDTQYFGPGTRLTVL.

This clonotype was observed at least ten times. CDR3 in amino acids: CASSTRGAAYEQYF. CDR3 DNA sequence: TGTGCCAGCAGCACCCGGGGCGCCGCCTACGAGCAGTACTTC. This sequence joins TRBV12-3 or TRBV12-4 and TRBJ2-7; either TRBD1 or TRBD2 may fit D (5 bases each). The ends were cut back, 6 bases at V and 2 bases at J, with 14 bases in the middle. The CDR3 is 14 amino acids.

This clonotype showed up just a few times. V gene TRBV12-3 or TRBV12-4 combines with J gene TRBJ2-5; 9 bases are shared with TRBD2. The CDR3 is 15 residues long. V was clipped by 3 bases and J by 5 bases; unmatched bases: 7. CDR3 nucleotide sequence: TGTGCCAGCAGTTTTGTAGCGGGAGTATGGGAGACCCAGTACTTC. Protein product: CASSFVAGVWETQYF.

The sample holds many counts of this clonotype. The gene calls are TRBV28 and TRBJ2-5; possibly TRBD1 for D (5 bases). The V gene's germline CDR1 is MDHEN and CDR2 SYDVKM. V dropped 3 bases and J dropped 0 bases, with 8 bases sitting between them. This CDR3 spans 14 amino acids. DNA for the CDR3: TGTGCCAGCAGTTTCCGACAGCACCAAGAGACCCAGTACTTC. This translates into CASSFRQHQETQYF.

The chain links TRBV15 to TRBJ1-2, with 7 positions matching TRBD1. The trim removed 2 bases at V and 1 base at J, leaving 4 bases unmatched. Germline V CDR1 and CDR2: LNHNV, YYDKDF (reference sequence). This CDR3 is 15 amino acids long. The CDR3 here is CATSRPTGYNYGYTF. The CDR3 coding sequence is TGTGCCACCAGCAGACCGACAGGGTATAACTATGGCTACACCTTC.

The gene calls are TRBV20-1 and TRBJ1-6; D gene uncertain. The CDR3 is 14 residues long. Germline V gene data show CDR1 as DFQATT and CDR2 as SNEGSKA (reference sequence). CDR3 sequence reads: CSVRATPDNSPLHF. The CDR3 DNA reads TGCAGCGTCCGAGCTACACCAGATAATTCACCCCTCCACTTT.

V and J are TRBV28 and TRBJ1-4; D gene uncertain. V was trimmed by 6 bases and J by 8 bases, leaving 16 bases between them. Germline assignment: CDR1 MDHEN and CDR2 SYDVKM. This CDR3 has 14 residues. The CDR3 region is CASRTSGLIEKLFF. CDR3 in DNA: TGTGCCAGCAGAACGTCCGGGCTCATCGAAAAACTGTTTTTT. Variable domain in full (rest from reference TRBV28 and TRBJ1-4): DVKVTQSSRYLVKRTGEKVFLECVQDMDHENMFWYRQDPGLGLRLIYFSYDVKMKEKGDIPEGYSVSREKKERFSLILESASTNQTSMYLCASRTSGLIEKLFFGSGTQLSVL.

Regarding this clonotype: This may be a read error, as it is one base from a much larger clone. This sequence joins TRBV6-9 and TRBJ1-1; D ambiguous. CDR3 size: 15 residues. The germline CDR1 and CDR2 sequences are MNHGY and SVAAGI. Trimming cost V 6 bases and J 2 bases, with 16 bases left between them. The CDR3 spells CASSDQQSQNTEAFF. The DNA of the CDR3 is TGTGCCAGCAGCGATCAGCAGAGCCAAAACACTGAAGCTTTCTTT.

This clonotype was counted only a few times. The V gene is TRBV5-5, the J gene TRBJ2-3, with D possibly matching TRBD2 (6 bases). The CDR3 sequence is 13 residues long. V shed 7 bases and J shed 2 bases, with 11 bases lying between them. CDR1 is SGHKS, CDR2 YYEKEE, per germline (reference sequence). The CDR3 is CASGPGDTDTQYF. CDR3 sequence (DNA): TGTGCCAGCGGACCGGGAGACACAGATACGCAGTATTTT.

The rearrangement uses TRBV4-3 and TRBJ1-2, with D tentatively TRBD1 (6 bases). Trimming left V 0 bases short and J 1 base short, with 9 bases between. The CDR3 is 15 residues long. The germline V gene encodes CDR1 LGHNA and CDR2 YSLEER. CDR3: CASSQEGGDNYGYTF. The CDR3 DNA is TGCGCCAGCAGCCAAGAAGGGGGGGATAACTATGGCTACACCTTC.

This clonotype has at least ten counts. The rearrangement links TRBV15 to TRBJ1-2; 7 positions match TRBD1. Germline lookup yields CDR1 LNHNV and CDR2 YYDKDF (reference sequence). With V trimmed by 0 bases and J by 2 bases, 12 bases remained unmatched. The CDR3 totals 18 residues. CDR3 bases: TGTGCCACCAGCAGAGATATTAGGGGGCGGTTAGACAACTATGGCTACACCTTC. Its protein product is CATSRDIRGRLDNYGYTF.

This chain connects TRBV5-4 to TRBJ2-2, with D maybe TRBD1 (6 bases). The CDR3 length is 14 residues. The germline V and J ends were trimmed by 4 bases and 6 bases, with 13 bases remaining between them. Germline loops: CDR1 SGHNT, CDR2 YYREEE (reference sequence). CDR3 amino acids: CASSREGEAGELFF. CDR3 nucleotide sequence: TGTGCCAGCAGCCGAGAGGGGGAAGCCGGGGAGCTGTTTTTT. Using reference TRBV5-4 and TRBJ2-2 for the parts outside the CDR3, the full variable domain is ETGVTQSPTHLIKTRGQQVTLRCSSQSGHNTVSWYQQALGQGPQFIFQYYREEENGRGNFPPRFSGLQFPNYSSELNVNALELDDSALYLCASSREGEAGELFFGEGSRLTVL.

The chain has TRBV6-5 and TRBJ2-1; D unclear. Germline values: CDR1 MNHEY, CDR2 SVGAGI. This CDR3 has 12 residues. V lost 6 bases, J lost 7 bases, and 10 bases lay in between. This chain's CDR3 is CASSQASNEQFF. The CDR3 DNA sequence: TGTGCCAGCAGCCAAGCGTCGAATGAGCAGTTCTTC.

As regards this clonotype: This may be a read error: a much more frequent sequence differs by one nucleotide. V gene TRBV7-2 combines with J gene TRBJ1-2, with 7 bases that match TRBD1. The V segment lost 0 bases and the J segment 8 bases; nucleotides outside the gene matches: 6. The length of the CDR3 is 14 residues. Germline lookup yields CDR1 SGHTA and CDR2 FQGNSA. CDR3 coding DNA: TGTGCCAGCAGCTTAGCAGAGGGGGCGCGAGGCTACACCTTC. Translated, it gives CASSLAEGARGYTF.

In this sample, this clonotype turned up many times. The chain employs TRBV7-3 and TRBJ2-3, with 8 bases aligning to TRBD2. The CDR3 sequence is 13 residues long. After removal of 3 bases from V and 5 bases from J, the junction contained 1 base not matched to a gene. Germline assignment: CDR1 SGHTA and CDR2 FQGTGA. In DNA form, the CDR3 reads TGTGCCAGCAGCTTTCGGGAGGGAGATACGCAGTATTTT. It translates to CASSFREGDTQYF. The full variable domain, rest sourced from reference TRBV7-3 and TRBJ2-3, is GAGVSQTPSNKVTEKGKYVELRCDPISGHTALYWYRQSLGQGPEFLIYFQGTGAADDSGLPNDRFFAVRPEGSVSTLKIQRTERGDSAVYLCASSFREGDTQYFGPGTRLTVL.

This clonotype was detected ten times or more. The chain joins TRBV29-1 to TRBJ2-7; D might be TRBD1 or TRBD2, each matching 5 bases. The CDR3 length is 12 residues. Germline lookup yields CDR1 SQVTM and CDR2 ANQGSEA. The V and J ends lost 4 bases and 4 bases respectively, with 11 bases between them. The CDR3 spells CSVGGTKYEQYF. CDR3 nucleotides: TGCAGCGTTGGTGGGACCAAGTACGAGCAGTACTTC.

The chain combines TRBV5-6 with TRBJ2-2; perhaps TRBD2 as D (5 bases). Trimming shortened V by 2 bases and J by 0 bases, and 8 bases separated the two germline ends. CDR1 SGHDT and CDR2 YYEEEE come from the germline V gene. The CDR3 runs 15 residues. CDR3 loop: CASSFGLTNTGELFF. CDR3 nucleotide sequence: TGTGCCAGCAGCTTCGGACTGACGAACACCGGGGAGCTGTTTTTT.

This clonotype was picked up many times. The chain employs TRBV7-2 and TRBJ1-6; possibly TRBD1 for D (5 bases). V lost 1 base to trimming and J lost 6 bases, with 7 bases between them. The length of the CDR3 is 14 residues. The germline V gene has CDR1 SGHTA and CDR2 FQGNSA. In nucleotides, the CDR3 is TGTGCCAGCAGCTTAGTACAGGTTAATTCACCCCTCCACTTT. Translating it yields CASSLVQVNSPLHF.

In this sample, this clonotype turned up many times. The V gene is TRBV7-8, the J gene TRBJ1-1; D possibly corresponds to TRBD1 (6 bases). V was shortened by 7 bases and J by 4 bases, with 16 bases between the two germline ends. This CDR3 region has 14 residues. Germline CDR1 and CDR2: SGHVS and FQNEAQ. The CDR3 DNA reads TGTGCCAGCACCCTAGGGGACATCTTCACTGAAGCTTTCTTT. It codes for CASTLGDIFTEAFF.

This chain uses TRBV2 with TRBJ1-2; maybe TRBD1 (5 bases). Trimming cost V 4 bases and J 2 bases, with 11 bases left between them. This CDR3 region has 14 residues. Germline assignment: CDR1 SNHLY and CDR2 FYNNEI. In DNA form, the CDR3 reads TGTGCCAGCAGTGTATCCCCAGGGAACTATGGCTACACCTTC. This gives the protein CASSVSPGNYGYTF.

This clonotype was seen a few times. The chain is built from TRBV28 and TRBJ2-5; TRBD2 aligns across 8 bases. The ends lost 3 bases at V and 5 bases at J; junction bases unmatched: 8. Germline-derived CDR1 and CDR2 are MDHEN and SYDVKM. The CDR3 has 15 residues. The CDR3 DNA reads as TGTGCCAGCAGTTTCCTAGGGACTAGTGATGAGACCCAGTACTTC. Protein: CASSFLGTSDETQYF.

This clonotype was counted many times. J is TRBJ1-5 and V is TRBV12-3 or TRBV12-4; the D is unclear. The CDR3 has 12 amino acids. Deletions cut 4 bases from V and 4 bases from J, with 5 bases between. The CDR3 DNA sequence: TGTGCCAGCAGTTACCCAAATCAGCCCCAGCATTTT. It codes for CASSYPNQPQHF.

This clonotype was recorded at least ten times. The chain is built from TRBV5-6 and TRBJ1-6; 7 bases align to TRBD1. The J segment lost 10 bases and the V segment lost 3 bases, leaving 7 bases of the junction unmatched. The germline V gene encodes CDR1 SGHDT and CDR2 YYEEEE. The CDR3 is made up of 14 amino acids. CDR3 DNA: TGTGCCAGCAGCTACCGGGACAGAGGCTCACCCCTCCACTTT. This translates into CASSYRDRGSPLHF.

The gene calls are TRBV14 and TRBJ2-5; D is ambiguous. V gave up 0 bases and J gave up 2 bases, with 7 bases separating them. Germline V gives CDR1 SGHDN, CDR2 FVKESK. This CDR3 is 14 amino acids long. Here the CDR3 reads CASSQEDRQETQYF. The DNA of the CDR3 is TGTGCCAGCAGCCAAGAAGATAGGCAAGAGACCCAGTACTTC. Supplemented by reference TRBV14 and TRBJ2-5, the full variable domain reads EAGVTQFPSHSVIEKGQTVTLRCDPISGHDNLYWYRRVMGKEIKFLLHFVKESKQDESGMPNNRFLAERTGGTYSTLKVQPAELEDSGVYFCASSQEDRQETQYFGPGTRLLVL.